The 16 T cell receptor beta chains below were found in one sample sequenced in a study of metastatic and nonmetastatic thyroid tumors. MiXCR re-clonotyped the PCR reads for TCRdb. The sample includes approximately 44,000 clones, around 28% of them seen just once. Ahead of thyroid surgery, no patient had received treatment of any kind. The specimen sequenced was blood. Receptor source: a male donor with papillary thyroid cancer or a benign thyroid nodule (not recorded which). Some clones in this sample may be carry-over from other donors' samples.

In this sample, this clone turned up a few times. The rearrangement links TRBV6-2 or TRBV6-3 to TRBJ1-1; D uncertain. Germline V gene sequence: CDR1 MNHEY, CDR2 SVGEGT. CDR3 size: 14 residues. V was shortened by 7 bases and J by 0 bases, with 12 bases between the two germline ends. The DNA for the CDR3 is TGTGCCAGCACCCTTCTCGGTATGAACACTGAAGCTTTCTTT. Translating it yields CASTLLGMNTEAFF.

The CDR3 nucleotides read TGTGCCAGCAGTTTAGAATGGAGCGGGCCAACTCGGGCCAACGTCCTGACTTTC. This codes for CASSLEWSGPTRANVLTF. The rearrangement links TRBV28 to TRBJ2-6, with D maybe TRBD2 (6 bases). Germline CDR1 MDHEN, CDR2 SYDVKM. V gave up 2 bases and J gave up 5 bases, with 19 bases separating them. This CDR3 contains 18 residues.

The CDR3 loop reads CSARDGTAVSNQPQHF. The CDR3 DNA reads TGCAGTGCTAGAGATGGTACAGCCGTTAGCAATCAGCCCCAGCATTTT. The rearrangement joins TRBV20-1 to TRBJ1-5; no clear D gene. Germline-derived CDR1 and CDR2 are DFQATT and SNEGSKA (reference sequence). V was shortened by 0 bases and J by 0 bases, with 12 bases between the two germline ends. The CDR3 consists of 16 residues.

The chain recombines TRBV19 with TRBJ2-7, with 7 positions matching TRBD1. CDR3 length: 14 amino acids. Looked up from germline, CDR1 is LNHDA and CDR2 is SQIVND (reference sequence). The V gene end was trimmed by 5 bases and the J gene end by 3 bases; junction bases not matched to a gene: 7. This CDR3 is CASSEQGSYYEQYF. The CDR3 DNA is TGTGCCAGTAGTGAACAGGGGTCGTACTACGAGCAGTACTTC.

This clone was detected ten times or more. V gene TRBV7-3 combines with J gene TRBJ2-1, with a possible D match to TRBD1 (6 bases). The V gene lost 1 base and the J gene lost 12 bases, with 16 bases spanning the gap. In germline, CDR1 is SGHTA, CDR2 FQGTGA. This CDR3 is built from 14 residues. CDR3 region: CASSLNYSPGVQFF. CDR3 DNA: TGTGCCAGCAGCTTAAACTACTCCCCAGGGGTGCAGTTCTTC. Variable domain in full (rest from reference TRBV7-3 and TRBJ2-1): GAGVSQTPSNKVTEKGKYVELRCDPISGHTALYWYRQSLGQGPEFLIYFQGTGAADDSGLPNDRFFAVRPEGSVSTLKIQRTERGDSAVYLCASSLNYSPGVQFFGPGTRLTVL.

At least ten counts were recorded for this clone. For the CDR3, the DNA is TGTGCCAGCAGCTTGGCATCTAGCGGAGCTAGCACAGATACGCAGTATTTT. Amino acids: CASSLASSGASTDTQYF. This sequence joins TRBV7-8 and TRBJ2-3; 7 bases are a match to TRBD2. CDR3 length equals 17 residues. Trimming removed 3 bases from V and 0 bases from J; junction bases left unmatched: 9. Germline CDR1 is SGHVS and CDR2 is FQNEAQ.

This sequence joins TRBV20-1 and TRBJ2-7, with a tentative D call TRBD1 (5 bases). The germline CDR1 and CDR2 sequences are DFQATT and SNEGSKA (reference sequence). The CDR3 is 14 residues long. Trimming took off 0 bases at V and 0 bases at J, with 9 bases between the two ends. CDR3 sequence (DNA): TGCAGTGCTAGAGATATACAGGCCTCCTACGAGCAGTACTTC. Its protein product is CSARDIQASYEQYF.

On this clone: The junction departs from the called germline gene at one end, perhaps through a read error. The chain combines TRBV6-9 with TRBJ2-5; D is possibly TRBD2 (5 bases). Germline V gives CDR1 MNHGY, CDR2 SVAAGI. The CDR3 spans 13 residues. CDR3 bases: TGCGCCAGCAGCATGGACGGGGAAGACACCCAGTACTTC. It specifies CASSMDGEDTQYF.

This clone was detected ten times or more. The chain couples TRBV11-2 to TRBJ1-1; D is uncertain. Trimming removed 4 bases from V and 1 base from J, with 10 bases in between. The CDR3 sequence is 14 residues long. CDR1 is SGHAT, CDR2 FQNNGV, per germline. DNA for the CDR3: TGTGCCAGCAGCTCCACAACGTCGAACACTGAAGCTTTCTTT. Protein: CASSSTTSNTEAFF.

The chain has TRBV25-1 and TRBJ2-5; D gene uncertain. Per germline, CDR1 MGHDK and CDR2 SYGVNS. The CDR3 runs 14 residues. The V end was cut by 2 bases, the J end by 2 bases, with 9 bases between. CDR3 in DNA: TGTGCCAGCAGTGAACGTGGATGTCAAGAGACCCAGTACTTC. Translating it yields CASSERGCQETQYF.

This clone was detected ten times or more. The chain is built from TRBV7-3 and TRBJ2-6; 14 bases map to TRBD2. Losses at the gene ends were 4 bases for V and 0 bases for J; bases not matched to a gene: 5. Germline CDR1 SGHTA, CDR2 FQGTGA. The CDR3 consists of 19 residues. The CDR3 loop reads CASSSGTSGGSSGANVLTF. The DNA of the CDR3 is TGTGCCAGCAGCTCCGGGACTAGCGGGGGAAGCTCTGGGGCCAACGTCCTGACTTTC.

The V call is TRBV19, the J call TRBJ2-1; 8 bases match TRBD2. In germline, CDR1 is LNHDA, CDR2 SQIVND (reference sequence). The V and J ends lost 4 bases and 4 bases, in that order; junction bases with no gene match: 3. The CDR3 length is 14 residues. CDR3 sequence: CASSRTSSYNEQFF. The CDR3 bases are TGTGCCAGTAGTAGGACTAGCAGTTACAATGAGCAGTTCTTC.

This chain links TRBV28 with TRBJ2-1, with D perhaps matching TRBD2 (5 bases). Germline V gene sequence: CDR1 MDHEN, CDR2 SYDVKM. The CDR3 consists of 17 residues. Trimming left V 3 bases short and J 0 bases short, with 15 bases between. CDR3 loop: CASSFEDSPFSYNEQFF. CDR3 sequence (DNA): TGTGCCAGCAGTTTCGAGGACTCACCCTTCTCCTACAATGAGCAGTTCTTC.

This clone was observed many times. This rearrangement joins TRBV4-1 to TRBJ1-2; D is ambiguous. Trimming cost V 1 base and J 3 bases, with 6 bases left between them. In germline, CDR1 is MGHRA, CDR2 YSYEKL. The CDR3 covers 13 residues. The CDR3 protein is CASSQGTDYGYTF. The CDR3 coding sequence is TGCGCCAGCAGCCAAGGAACGGACTATGGCTACACCTTC.

This clone was found many times. This sequence joins TRBV7-3 and TRBJ1-1; the D gene is possibly TRBD1 (5 bases). Germline CDR1 reads SGHTA; CDR2 reads FQGTGA. V shed 1 base and J shed 6 bases, with 9 bases lying between them. The CDR3 contains 13 residues. The CDR3 loop reads CASSLMGGAEAFF. The CDR3 DNA follows: TGTGCCAGCAGCTTAATGGGGGGGGCTGAAGCTTTCTTT.

This clone was observed a single time. The rearrangement joins TRBV11-2 to TRBJ2-5; 7 nucleotides agree with TRBD2. CDR3 size: 15 residues. Germline values: CDR1 SGHAT, CDR2 FQNNGV. Unmatched junction bases numbered 10, after V lost 0 bases and J lost 9 bases. The CDR3 bases are TGTGCCAGCAGCTTAGATGGGAGGGCTCGGGAGTCCCAGTACTTC. Its translation is CASSLDGRARESQYF.